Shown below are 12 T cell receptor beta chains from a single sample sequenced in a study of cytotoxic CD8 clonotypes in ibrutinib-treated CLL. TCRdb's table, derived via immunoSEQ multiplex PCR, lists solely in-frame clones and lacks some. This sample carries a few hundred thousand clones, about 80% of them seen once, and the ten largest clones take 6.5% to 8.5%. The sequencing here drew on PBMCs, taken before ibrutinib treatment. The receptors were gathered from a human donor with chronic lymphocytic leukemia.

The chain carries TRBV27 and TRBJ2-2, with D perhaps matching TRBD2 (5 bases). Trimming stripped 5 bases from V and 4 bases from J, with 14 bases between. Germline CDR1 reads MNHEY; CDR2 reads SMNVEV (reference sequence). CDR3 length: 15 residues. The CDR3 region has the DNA TGTGCCAGCAGTCGGGAAATCCATGGCACCGGGGAGCTGTTTTTT. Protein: CASSREIHGTGELFF.

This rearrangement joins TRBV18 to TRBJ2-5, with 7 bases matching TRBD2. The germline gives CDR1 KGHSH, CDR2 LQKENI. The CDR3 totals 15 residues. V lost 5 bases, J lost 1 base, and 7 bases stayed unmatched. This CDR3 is CASSKPGLSQETQYF. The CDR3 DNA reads TGTGCCAGCTCAAAGCCGGGACTAAGCCAAGAGACCCAGTACTTC.

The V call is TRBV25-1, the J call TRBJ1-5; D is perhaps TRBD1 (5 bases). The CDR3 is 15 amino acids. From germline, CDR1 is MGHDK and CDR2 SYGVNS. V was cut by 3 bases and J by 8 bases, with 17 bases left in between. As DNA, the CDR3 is TGTGCCAGCAGTGAGCCGGGACCCAGCGACGAGCCCCAGCATTTT. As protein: CASSEPGPSDEPQHF.

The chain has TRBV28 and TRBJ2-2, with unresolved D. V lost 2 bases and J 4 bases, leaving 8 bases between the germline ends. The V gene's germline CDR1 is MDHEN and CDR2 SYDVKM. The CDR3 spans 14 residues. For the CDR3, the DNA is TGTGCCAGCAGTTTACCCGTCAGCACCGGGGAGCTGTTTTTT. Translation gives CASSLPVSTGELFF.

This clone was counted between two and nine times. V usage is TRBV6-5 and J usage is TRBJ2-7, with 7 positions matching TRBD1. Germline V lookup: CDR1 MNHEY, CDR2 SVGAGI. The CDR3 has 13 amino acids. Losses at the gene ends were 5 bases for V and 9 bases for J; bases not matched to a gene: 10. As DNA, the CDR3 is TGTGCCAGCAGTCTGGCCGGGACAGTGGCGCAGTACTTC. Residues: CASSLAGTVAQYF.

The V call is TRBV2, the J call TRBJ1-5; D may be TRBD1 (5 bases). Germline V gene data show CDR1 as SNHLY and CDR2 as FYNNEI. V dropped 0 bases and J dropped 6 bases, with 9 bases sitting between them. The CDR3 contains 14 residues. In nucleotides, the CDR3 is TGTGCCAGCAGTGAAGCGGGGGAGGTTCAGCCCCAGCATTTT. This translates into CASSEAGEVQPQHF.

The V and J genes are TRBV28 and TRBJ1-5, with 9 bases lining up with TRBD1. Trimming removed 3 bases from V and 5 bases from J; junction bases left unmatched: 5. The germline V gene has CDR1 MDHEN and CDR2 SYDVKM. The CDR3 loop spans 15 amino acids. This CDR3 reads CASSFAGQGDQPQHF. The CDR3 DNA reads TGTGCCAGCAGTTTTGCGGGACAGGGCGATCAGCCCCAGCATTTT.

CDR3 DNA: TGCGCCAGCGGAAACCAAGTGGGGGGAGGTCAAGGTGAGCAGTTCTTC. It is translated as CASGNQVGGGQGEQFF. The V gene is TRBV5-1, the J gene TRBJ2-1, with D possibly matching TRBD2 (6 bases). The CDR3 loop spans 16 amino acids. The germline gives CDR1 SGHRS, CDR2 YFSETQ. V was pared by 7 bases and J by 9 bases, with 26 bases between.

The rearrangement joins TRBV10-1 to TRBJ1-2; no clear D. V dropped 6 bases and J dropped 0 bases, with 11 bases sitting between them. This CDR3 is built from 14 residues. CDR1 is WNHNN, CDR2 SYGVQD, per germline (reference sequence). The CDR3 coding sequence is TGCGCCAGCAGAACAAAATCCGCTAACTATGGCTACACCTTC. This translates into CASRTKSANYGYTF.

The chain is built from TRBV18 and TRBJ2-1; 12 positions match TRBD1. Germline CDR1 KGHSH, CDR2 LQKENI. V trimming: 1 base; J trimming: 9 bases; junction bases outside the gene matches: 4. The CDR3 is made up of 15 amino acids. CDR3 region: CASSPRGQGASEQFF. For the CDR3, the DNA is TGTGCCAGCTCACCACGGGGACAGGGGGCGAGTGAGCAGTTCTTC.

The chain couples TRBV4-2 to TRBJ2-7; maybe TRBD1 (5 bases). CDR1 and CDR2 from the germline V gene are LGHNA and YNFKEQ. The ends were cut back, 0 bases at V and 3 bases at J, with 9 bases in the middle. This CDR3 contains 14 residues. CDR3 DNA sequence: TGTGCCAGCAGCCAAGATTGGACACACTACGAGCAGTACTTC. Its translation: CASSQDWTHYEQYF.

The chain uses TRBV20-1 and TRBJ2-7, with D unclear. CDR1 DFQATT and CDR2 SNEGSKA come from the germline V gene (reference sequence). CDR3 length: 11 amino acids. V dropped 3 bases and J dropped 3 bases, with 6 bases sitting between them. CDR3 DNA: TGCAGTGCTAGTTCCAACTACGAGCAGTACTTC. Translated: CSASSNYEQYF.